The TCR beta chain described here comes from a study of T cell responses to AZD1222 COVID-19 vaccine. Produced via immunoSEQ multiplex PCR; TCRdb's table is partial and in-frame only. The sample shows around 99,000 clones, about 85% of them seen only once. Findings and caveats of the study: A rise in Spike-specific TCR breadth and depth followed two AZD1222 doses. Reports indicate that nearly half of spike-specific TCRs are directed at unmutated variant regions. White British donors predominated, females outnumbered males, and clonal diversity was possibly underestimated.

Germline-derived CDR1 and CDR2 are SGHNT and YYREEE (reference sequence). V was clipped by 0 bases and J by 2 bases; unmatched bases: 7. The CDR3 spans 16 residues. As regards this clone: Its matching antigen is unknown.

The receptor was isolated from an adult in good health. The source was peripheral blood, collected on day 0 of AZD1222 vaccination. V is TRBV5-4 and J is TRBJ1-1, with 7 bases fitting TRBD1. The CDR3, as DNA: TGTGCCAGCAGCTTGGTGAAGGGGGCAACTAACACTGAAGCTTTCTTT. This codes for CASSLVKGATNTEAFF.